This TCR beta chain came from a study of blood T cell repertoires in COVID-19. Here immunoSEQ multiplex PCR was the method, and the copy in TCRdb shows in-frame clones only, minus some. The sample yields approximately 230,000 clones, approximately 90% seen once. The CDR3 extends over 14 amino acids. Trimming removed 3 bases from V and 7 bases from J; junction bases left unmatched: 6. CDR1 is LNHDA and CDR2 is SQIVND in the germline V gene (reference sequence). The sample was peripheral blood. This TCR was sampled from a man aged 30 to 45 who had recovered from COVID-19. V is TRBV19 and J is TRBJ1-2; TRBD1 aligns across 9 bases. Here the CDR3 reads CASSMGQGIAGYTF. The CDR3, as DNA: TGTGCCAGTAGTATGGGACAGGGTATTGCTGGCTACACCTTC.